These 2 T cell receptor beta chains share one sample of origin, sequenced in a study of T-cell reconstitution after alpha-beta-depleted transplantation in children. The authors prepared the TCRbeta library with unique molecular identifiers. A single record per CDR3 protein comes from TCRdb applying MiXCR to the PCR reads. Here the sample spans 400,000 to 550,000 distinct CDR3 sequences, over 9.5% being singletons. Here the sequenced sample was PBMCs, taken before TCRalphabeta/CD19-depleted stem cell transplant. These TCRs come from a child aged 2 to 10 with inherited bone marrow failure, due to receive a stem cell transplant.

This clonotype was found many times. The gene calls are TRBV5-1 and TRBJ2-5, with D perhaps matching TRBD2 (6 bases). The CDR3 loop spans 14 amino acids. V was cut by 0 bases and J by 3 bases, with 9 bases left in between. The V gene's germline CDR1 is SGHRS and CDR2 YFSETQ. This CDR3 reads CASSLVGLKETQYF. For the CDR3, the DNA is TGCGCCAGCAGCTTGGTTGGACTAAAAGAGACCCAGTACTTC.

This clonotype showed up many times. The chain couples TRBV6-2 or TRBV6-3 to TRBJ2-7; D is unresolved. The CDR3 consists of 13 residues. Trimming cost V 1 base and J 5 bases, with 9 bases left between them. Looked up from germline, CDR1 is MNHEY and CDR2 is SVGEGT. CDR3 nucleotide sequence: TGTGCCAGCAGTTACTTGGTCGGCGACGAGCAGTACTTC. Amino acids: CASSYLVGDEQYF.